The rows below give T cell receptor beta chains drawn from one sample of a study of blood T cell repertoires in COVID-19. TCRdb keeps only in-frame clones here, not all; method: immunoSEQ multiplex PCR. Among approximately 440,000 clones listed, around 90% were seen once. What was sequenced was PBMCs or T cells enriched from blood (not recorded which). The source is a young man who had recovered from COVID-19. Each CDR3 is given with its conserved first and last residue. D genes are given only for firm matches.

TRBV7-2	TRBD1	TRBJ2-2	CASSPRTGTGELFF
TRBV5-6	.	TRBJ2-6	CASSSPWTVSGANVLTF
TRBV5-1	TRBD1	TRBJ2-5	CASSLQGAETQYF
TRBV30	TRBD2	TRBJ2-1	CAWRVIRLAGGSYNEQFF
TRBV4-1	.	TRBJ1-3	CASSQDSRQSSGNTIYF
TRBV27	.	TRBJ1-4	CASSLGGAANEKLFF
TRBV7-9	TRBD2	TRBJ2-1	CASSLISGGRNNEQFF
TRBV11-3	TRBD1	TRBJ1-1	CASSPGTGGAFF
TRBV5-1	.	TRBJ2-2	CASSLELRHIESGELFF
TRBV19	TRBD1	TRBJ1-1	CASSIGDRTRGTEAFF
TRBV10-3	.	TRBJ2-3	CAISESLEPLDTQYF
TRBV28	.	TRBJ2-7	CATGLAHYEQYF
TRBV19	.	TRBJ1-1	CASSGLTTEAFF
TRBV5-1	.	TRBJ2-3	CASSLVATTDTQYF
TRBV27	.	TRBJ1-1	CASSGPPIADGLNTEAFF
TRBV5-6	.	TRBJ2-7	CASSLDRRSSYEQYF
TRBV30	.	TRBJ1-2	CAWSWGGSGGGYTF
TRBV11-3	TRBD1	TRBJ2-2	CASSFADRGITGELFF
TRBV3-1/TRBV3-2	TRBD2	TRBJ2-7	CASSLGALGRAFDPYEQYF
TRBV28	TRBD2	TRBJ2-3	CASTLGSGRRGYTDTQYF
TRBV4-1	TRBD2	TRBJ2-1	CASSQAVDSGSFHNEQFF
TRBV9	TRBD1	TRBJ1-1	CASSVGQGGRMNTEAFF
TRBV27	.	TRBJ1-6	CASSLSKQRGRSPLHF
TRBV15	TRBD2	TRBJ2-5	CATSRDGGSETQYF
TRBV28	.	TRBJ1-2	CASSLRRGTNYGYTF
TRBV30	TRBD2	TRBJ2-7	CAWSSGGYEQYF
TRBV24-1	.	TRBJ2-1	CATGKLGPYNEQFF
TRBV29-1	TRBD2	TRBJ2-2	CSVTPRLAAPGELFF
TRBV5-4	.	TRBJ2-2	CASTLYETGELFF
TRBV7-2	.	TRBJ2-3	CASSSRYTDTQYF
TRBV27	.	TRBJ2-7	CASSHRTGTPPYEQYF
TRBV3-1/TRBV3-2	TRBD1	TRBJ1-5	CASSQGTGPGPQHF
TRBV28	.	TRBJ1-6	CASSEEYASSYNSPLHF
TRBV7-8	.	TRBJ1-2	CASSFTGGNYGYTF
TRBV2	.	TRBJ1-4	CASREYDRLNEKLFF
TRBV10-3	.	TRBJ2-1	CAISESPPLGVYSYNEQFF
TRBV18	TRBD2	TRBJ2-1	CASSPRTSGSGDEQFF
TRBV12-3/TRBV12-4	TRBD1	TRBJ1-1	CASSVTGDHAFF
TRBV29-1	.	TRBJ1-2	CSVEREIGYTF
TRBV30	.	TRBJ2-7	CAWSVRHQGEQYF
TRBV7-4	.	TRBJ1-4	CASSLGLGGATNEKLFF
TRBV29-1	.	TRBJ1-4	CSVEYLEKLFF
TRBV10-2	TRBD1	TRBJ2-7	CASSAGTAVGYEQYF
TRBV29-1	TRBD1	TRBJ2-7	CSVPGQGTYEQYF
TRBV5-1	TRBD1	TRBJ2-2	CASSFDGQGTNGELFF
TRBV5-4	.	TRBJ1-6	CASSPGSPGDSPLHF
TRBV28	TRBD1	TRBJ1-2	CASSFSPGQGAGYTF
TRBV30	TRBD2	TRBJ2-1	CAWATGTSGHNEQFF
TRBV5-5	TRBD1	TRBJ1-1	CASSRSGGTEAFF
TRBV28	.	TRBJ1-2	CASSGASDGYTF
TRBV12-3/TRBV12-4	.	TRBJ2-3	CASRPTSTDTQYF
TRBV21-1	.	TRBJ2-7	CASSPPRSSAKSYEQYF
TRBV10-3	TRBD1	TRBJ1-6	CATNRDRGNSPLHF
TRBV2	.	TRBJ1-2	CASSSNNYGYTF
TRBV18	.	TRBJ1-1	CASSPGVLGNTEAFF
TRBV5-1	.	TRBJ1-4	CASSLGGGNEKLFF
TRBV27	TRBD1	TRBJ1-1	CASSTRSGTGGAGREAFF